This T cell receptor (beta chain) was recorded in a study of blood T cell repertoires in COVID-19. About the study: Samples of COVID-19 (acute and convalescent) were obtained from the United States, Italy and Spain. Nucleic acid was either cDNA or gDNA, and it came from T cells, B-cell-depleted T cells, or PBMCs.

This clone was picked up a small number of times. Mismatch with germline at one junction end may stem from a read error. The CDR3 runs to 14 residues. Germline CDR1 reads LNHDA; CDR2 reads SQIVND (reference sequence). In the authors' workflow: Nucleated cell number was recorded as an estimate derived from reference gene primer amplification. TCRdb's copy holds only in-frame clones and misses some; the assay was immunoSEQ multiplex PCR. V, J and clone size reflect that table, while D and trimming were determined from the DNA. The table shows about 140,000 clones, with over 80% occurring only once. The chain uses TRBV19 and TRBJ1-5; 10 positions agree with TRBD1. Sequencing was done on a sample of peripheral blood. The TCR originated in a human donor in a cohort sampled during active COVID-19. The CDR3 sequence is CASRETGGKQPQHF. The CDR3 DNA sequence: TGTGCCAGTAGAGAGACAGGGGGCAAACAGCCCCAGCATTTT.